This T cell receptor beta chain was retrieved from a study of blood T cells in healthy people across ages. Alongside a J-beta primer mix, a sample-barcoded 5' primer served in a second PCR lasting about 7 to 11 cycles. Each CDR3 protein is one row after TCRdb ran MiXCR on the 5' RACE reads. In the table there are about 2 million distinct CDR3 sequences, about 49% of which are singletons. Germline assignment: CDR1 DFQATT and CDR2 SNEGSKA (reference sequence). Deletions cut 0 bases from V and 2 bases from J, with 14 bases between. The CDR3 covers 17 residues. The sequence came from a middle-aged woman in good health. The chain has TRBV20-1 and TRBJ2-6; D may be TRBD1 or TRBD2 (6 bases each). The sequenced material came from blood. The CDR3 nucleotides read TGCAGTGCTAGAGATACATGGAGGGACACTGGGGCCAACGTCCTGACTTTC. Its protein product is CSARDTWRDTGANVLTF.